This TCR beta chain was recorded in a study of blood T cell repertoires in COVID-19. This clone ranks as medium-sized. The protocol was immunoSEQ multiplex PCR, while the TCRdb copy is restricted to in-frame clones and leaves out a portion. The table includes 200,000 to 250,000 clones, nearly 90% detected once. Trimming cost V 3 bases and J 7 bases, with 7 bases left between them. From germline, CDR1 is MNHNS and CDR2 SASEGT. The CDR3 is made up of 12 amino acids. This clonotype was sampled from a young man who had been exposed to COVID-19. Material: PBMCs or T cells enriched from blood (not recorded which). This chain connects TRBV6-1 to TRBJ1-5; D gene unclear. CDR3 nucleotides: TGTGCCAGCAGTGACAACCGGCAGCCCCAGCATTTT. Encoded protein: CASSDNRQPQHF.